These 8 T cell receptor beta chains were sequenced from one sample in a study of T cell responses to AZD1222 COVID-19 vaccine. TCRdb keeps only in-frame clones here, not all; method: immunoSEQ multiplex PCR. The sample yields 150,000 or so clones, 85% to 90% seen once. Specimen: peripheral blood, collected on day 0 of AZD1222 vaccination. The receptors originated from an adult in good health.

The CDR3 bases are TGTGCTAGTGGTTCTGAAACAGATACGCAGTATTTT. Residues: CASGSETDTQYF. The genes are TRBV12-5 and TRBJ2-3; D gene ambiguous. Per the germline V gene, CDR1 is LGHNT and CDR2 is FRNRAP. The V end lost 4 bases, the J end lost 3 bases, and 5 bases lay between the germline ends. This CDR3 has 12 amino acids.

This rearrangement joins TRBV6-5 to TRBJ2-2; 9 nucleotides match TRBD1. V was pared by 6 bases and J by 1 base, with 3 bases of the junction left unmatched. The germline CDR1 and CDR2 sequences are MNHEY and SVGAGI. This CDR3 contains 15 residues. CDR3 protein: CASRPTGGNTGELFF. In nucleotides, the CDR3 is TGTGCCAGCAGACCGACAGGGGGGAACACCGGGGAGCTGTTTTTT.

The gene calls are TRBV9 and TRBJ2-1; 7 bases agree with TRBD1. The CDR3 consists of 16 residues. The germline CDR1 and CDR2 sequences are SGDLS and YYNGEE. V lost 3 bases, J lost 4 bases, and 10 bases stayed unmatched. The CDR3 loop is CASSAPTGESYNEQFF. The CDR3 coding sequence is TGTGCCAGCAGCGCCCCAACAGGGGAAAGTTACAATGAGCAGTTCTTC.

The chain recombines TRBV18 with TRBJ2-1; 8 bases agree with TRBD2. V was clipped by 0 bases and J by 9 bases; unmatched bases: 10. The germline V gene has CDR1 KGHSH and CDR2 LQKENI. CDR3 length: 16 amino acids. CDR3 in amino acids: CASSPPLAGANTEQFF. CDR3 bases: TGTGCCAGCTCACCACCGCTAGCGGGCGCTAATACTGAGCAGTTCTTC.

This clone has only a few counts. V usage is TRBV7-2 and J usage is TRBJ1-6; D remains unclear. Looked up from germline, CDR1 is SGHTA and CDR2 is FQGNSA. The ends were cut back, 3 bases at V and 0 bases at J, with 18 bases in the middle. The CDR3 consists of 19 residues. DNA of the CDR3: TGTGCCAGCAGCTTTAGGAGACATCCTGGGAGCTCCTATAATTCACCCCTCCACTTT. Translation gives CASSFRRHPGSSYNSPLHF.

This rearrangement joins TRBV6-1 to TRBJ2-2; TRBD1 is a possible D gene (6 bases). The CDR3 extends over 14 amino acids. Trimming left V 5 bases short and J 4 bases short, with 11 bases between. Germline-derived CDR1 and CDR2 are MNHNS and SASEGT. CDR3 sequence reads: CASSHRDITGELFF. In nucleotides, the CDR3 is TGTGCCAGCAGTCACAGGGATATCACCGGGGAGCTGTTTTTT.

V and J are TRBV24-1 and TRBJ2-7; 10 bases align to TRBD1. The CDR3 loop spans 19 amino acids. The V gene end was trimmed by 5 bases and the J gene end by 2 bases; junction bases not matched to a gene: 17. Germline lookup yields CDR1 KGHDR and CDR2 SFDVKD. The CDR3 sequence: CATSGARDRGQFSPYEQYF. The CDR3, as DNA: TGTGCCACCAGTGGTGCGCGGGACAGGGGCCAATTTTCCCCCTACGAGCAGTACTTC.

This clone was seen a single time. The CDR3 here is CASSPGGQIINEKLFF. CDR3 DNA sequence: TGTGCCAGCAGCCCAGGGGGACAGATCATTAATGAAAAACTGTTTTTT. The rearrangement uses TRBV28 and TRBJ1-4, with 7 nucleotides matching TRBD1. The ends lost 6 bases at V and 4 bases at J; junction bases unmatched: 11. Germline V gene data show CDR1 as MDHEN and CDR2 as SYDVKM. The CDR3 runs to 16 residues.